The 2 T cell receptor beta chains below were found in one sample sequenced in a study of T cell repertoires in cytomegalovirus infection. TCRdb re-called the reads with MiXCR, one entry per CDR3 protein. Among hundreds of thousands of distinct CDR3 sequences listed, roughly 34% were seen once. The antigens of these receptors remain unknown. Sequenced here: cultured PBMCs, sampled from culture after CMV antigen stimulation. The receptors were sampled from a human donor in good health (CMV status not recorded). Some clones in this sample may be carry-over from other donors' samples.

In nucleotides, the CDR3 is TGCGCCAGCAGCGCTTCCTTGAAATCCTCCTACAATGAGCAGTTCTTC. Protein: CASSASLKSSYNEQFF. This chain joins TRBV5-1 and TRBJ2-1, with no clear D. V was shortened by 4 bases and J by 0 bases, with 14 bases between the two germline ends. The CDR3 contains 16 residues. In germline, CDR1 is SGHRS, CDR2 YFSETQ.

CDR3 nucleotides: TGTGCCAGCAGCCGCCAGGGCTCCGAGCTCGGGGAGCTGTTTTTT. Amino acids: CASSRQGSELGELFF. The V and J genes are TRBV7-3 and TRBJ2-2; possibly TRBD1 for D (5 bases). The CDR3 has 15 amino acids. Trimming removed 5 bases from V and 7 bases from J, with 17 bases in between. CDR1 and CDR2 from the germline V gene are SGHTA and FQGTGA.